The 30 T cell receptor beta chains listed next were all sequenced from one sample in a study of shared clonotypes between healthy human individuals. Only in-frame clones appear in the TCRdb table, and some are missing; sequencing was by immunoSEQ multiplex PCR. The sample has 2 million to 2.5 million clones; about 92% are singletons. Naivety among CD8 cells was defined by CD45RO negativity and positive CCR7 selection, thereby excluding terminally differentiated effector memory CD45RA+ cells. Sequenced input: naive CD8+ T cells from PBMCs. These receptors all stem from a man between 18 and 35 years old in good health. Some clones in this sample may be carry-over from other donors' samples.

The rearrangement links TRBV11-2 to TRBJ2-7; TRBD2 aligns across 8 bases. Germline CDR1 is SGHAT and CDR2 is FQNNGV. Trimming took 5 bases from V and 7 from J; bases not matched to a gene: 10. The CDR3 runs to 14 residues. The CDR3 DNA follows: TGTGCCAGCAGCCCGACAGCGGGAGTATTAGAGCAGTACTTC. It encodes CASSPTAGVLEQYF. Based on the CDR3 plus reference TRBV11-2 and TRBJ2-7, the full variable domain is EAGVAQSPRYKIIEKRQSVAFWCNPISGHATLYWYQQILGQGPKLLIQFQNNGVVDDSQLPKDRFSAERLKGVDSTLKIQPAKLEDSAVYLCASSPTAGVLEQYFGPGTRLTVT.

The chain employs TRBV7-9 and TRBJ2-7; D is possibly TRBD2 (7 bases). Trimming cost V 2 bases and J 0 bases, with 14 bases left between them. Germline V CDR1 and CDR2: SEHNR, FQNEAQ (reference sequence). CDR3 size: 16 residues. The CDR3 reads CASSLFGGGSSYEQYF. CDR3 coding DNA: TGTGCCAGCAGCTTATTCGGGGGCGGGAGCTCCTACGAGCAGTACTTC. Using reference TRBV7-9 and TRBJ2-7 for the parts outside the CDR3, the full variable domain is DTGVSQNPRHKITKRGQNVTFRCDPISEHNRLYWYRQTLGQGPEFLTYFQNEAQLEKSRLLSDRFSAERPKGSFSTLEIQRTEQGDSAMYLCASSLFGGGSSYEQYFGPGTRLTVT.

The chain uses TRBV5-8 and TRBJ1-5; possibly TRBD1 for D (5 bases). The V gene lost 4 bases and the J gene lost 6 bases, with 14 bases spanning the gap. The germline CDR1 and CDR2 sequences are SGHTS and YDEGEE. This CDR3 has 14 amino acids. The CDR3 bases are TGTGCCAGCAGCGTAAGAGGGGAGGCTCAGCCCCAGCATTTT. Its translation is CASSVRGEAQPQHF.

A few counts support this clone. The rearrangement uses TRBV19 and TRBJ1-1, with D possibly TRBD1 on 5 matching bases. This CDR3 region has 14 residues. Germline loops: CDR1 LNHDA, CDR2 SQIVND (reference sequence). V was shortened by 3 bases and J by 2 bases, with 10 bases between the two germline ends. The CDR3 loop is CASSIGGINTEAFF. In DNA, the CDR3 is TGTGCCAGTAGTATCGGGGGGATCAACACTGAAGCTTTCTTT.

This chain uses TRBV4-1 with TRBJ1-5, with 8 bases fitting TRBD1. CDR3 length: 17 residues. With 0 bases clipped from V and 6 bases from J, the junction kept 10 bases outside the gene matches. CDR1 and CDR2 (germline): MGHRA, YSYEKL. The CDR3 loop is CASSQEPTGAGSQPQHF. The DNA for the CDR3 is TGCGCCAGCAGCCAAGAGCCGACAGGGGCAGGTAGTCAGCCCCAGCATTTT.

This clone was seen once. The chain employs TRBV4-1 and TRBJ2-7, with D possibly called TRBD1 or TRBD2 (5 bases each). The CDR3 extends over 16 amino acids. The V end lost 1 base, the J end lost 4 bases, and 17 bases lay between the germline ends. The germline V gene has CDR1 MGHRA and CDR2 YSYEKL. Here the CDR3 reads CASSQAAVRGGYEQYF. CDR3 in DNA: TGCGCCAGCAGCCAAGCCGCGGTTCGGGGCGGGTACGAGCAGTACTTC.

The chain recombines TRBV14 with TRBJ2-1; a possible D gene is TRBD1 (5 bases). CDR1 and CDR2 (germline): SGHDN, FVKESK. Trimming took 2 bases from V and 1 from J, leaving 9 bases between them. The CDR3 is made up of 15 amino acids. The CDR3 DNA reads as TGTGCCAGCAGCCAATGGGGCGGTTCCTACAATGAGCAGTTCTTC. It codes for CASSQWGGSYNEQFF.

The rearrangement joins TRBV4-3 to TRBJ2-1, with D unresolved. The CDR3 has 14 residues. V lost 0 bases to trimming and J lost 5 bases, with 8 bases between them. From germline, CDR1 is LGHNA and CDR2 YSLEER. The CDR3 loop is CASSQDVPDNEQFF. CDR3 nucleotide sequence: TGCGCCAGCAGCCAAGACGTTCCAGACAATGAGCAGTTCTTC.

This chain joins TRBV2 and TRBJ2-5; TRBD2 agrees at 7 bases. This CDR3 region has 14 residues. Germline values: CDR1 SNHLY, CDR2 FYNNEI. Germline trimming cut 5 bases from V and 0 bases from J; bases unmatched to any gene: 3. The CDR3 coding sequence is TGTGCCAGCAGTCCGAGCGGGGACCAAGAGACCCAGTACTTC. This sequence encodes CASSPSGDQETQYF. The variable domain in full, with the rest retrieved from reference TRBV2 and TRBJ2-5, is EPEVTQTPSHQVTQMGQEVILRCVPISNHLYFYWYRQILGQKVEFLVSFYNNEISEKSEIFDDQFSVERPDGSNFTLKIRSTKLEDSAMYFCASSPSGDQETQYFGPGTRLLVL.

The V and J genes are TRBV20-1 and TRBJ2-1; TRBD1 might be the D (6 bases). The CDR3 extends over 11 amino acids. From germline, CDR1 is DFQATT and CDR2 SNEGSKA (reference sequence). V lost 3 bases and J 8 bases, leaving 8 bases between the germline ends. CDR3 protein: CSASDRHEQFF. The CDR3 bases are TGCAGTGCTAGTGACAGGCATGAGCAGTTCTTC.

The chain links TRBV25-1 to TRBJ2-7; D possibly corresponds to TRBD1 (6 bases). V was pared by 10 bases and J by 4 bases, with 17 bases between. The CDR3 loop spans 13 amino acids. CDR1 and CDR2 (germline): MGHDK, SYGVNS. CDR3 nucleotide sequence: TGTGCCACCAGGGGCCGTTCGGGTTACGAGCAGTACTTC. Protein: CATRGRSGYEQYF.

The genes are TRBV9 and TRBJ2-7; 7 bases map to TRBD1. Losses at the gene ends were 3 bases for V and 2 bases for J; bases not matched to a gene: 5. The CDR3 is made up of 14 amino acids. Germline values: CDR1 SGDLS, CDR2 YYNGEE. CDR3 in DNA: TGTGCCAGCAGCGAGGGACAGTTTACCTACGAGCAGTACTTC. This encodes CASSEGQFTYEQYF.

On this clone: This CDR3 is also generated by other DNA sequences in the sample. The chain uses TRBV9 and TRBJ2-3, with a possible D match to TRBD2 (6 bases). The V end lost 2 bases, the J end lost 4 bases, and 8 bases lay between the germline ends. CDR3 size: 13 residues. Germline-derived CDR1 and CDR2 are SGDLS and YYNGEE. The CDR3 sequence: CASSVAGPDTQYF. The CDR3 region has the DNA TGTGCCAGCAGCGTGGCGGGACCAGATACGCAGTATTTT.

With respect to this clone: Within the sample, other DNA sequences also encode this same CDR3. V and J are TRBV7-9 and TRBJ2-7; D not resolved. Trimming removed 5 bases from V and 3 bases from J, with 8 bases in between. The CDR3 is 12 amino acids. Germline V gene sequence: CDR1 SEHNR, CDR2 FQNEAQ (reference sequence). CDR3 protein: CASSLGRYEQYF. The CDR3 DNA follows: TGTGCCAGCAGCCTTGGACGCTACGAGCAGTACTTC.

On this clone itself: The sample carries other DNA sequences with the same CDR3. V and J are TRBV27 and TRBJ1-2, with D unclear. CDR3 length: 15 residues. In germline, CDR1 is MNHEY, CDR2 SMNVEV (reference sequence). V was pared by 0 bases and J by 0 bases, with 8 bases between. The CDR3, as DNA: TGTGCCAGCAGTTTATCGGGCGGCGCTAACTATGGCTACACCTTC. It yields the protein CASSLSGGANYGYTF.

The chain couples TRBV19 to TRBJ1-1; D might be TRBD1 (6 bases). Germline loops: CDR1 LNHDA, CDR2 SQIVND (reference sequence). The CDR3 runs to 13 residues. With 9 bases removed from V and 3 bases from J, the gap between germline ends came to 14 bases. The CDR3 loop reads CASDLGGDTEAFF. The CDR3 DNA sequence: TGTGCCAGCGATCTAGGGGGTGACACTGAAGCTTTCTTT.

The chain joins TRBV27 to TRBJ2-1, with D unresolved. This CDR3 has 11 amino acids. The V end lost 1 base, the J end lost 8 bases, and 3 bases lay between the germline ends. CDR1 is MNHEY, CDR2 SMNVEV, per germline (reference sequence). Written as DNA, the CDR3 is TGTGCCAGCAGTTTATGGGATGAGCAGTTCTTC. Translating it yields CASSLWDEQFF.

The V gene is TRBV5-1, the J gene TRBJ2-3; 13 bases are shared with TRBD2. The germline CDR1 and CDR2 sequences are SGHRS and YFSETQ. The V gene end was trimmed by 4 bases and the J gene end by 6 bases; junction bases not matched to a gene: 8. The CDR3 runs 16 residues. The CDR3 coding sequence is TGCGCCAGCAGCGGAAGACTAGCGGGAGGACACGATACGCAGTATTTT. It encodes CASSGRLAGGHDTQYF.

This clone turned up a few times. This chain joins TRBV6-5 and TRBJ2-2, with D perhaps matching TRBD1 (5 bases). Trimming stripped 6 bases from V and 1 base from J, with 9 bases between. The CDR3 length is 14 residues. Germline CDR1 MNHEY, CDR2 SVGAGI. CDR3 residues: CASSWGGNTGELFF. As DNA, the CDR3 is TGTGCCAGCAGCTGGGGCGGGAACACCGGGGAGCTGTTTTTT.

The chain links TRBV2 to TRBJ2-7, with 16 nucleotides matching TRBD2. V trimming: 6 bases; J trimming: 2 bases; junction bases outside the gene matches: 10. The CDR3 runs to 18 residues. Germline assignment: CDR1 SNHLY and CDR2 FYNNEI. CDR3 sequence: CASRGLAGGTPETYEQYF. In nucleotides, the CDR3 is TGTGCCAGCAGGGGACTAGCGGGAGGGACTCCCGAGACCTACGAGCAGTACTTC. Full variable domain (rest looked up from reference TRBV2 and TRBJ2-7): EPEVTQTPSHQVTQMGQEVILRCVPISNHLYFYWYRQILGQKVEFLVSFYNNEISEKSEIFDDQFSVERPDGSNFTLKIRSTKLEDSAMYFCASRGLAGGTPETYEQYFGPGTRLTVT.

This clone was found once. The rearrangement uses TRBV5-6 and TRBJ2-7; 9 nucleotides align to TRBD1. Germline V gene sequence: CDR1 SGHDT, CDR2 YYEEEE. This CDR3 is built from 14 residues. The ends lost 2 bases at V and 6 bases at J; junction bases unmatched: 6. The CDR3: CASSFEGTGSEQYF. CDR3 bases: TGTGCCAGCAGCTTCGAGGGGACAGGGTCCGAGCAGTACTTC.

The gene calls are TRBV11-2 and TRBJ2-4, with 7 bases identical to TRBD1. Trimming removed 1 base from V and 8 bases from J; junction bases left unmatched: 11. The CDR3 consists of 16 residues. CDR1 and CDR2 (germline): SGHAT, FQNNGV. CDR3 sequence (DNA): TGTGCCAGCAGCTTAGCGGGCAGGGGGATTGGGGACATTCAGTACTTC. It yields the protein CASSLAGRGIGDIQYF.

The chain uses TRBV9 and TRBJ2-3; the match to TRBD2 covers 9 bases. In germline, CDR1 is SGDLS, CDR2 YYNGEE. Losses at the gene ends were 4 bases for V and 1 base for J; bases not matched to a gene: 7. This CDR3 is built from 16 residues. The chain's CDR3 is CASSNSGGRGTDTQYF. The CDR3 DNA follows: TGTGCCAGCAGCAACTCGGGCGGGAGGGGCACAGATACGCAGTATTTT.

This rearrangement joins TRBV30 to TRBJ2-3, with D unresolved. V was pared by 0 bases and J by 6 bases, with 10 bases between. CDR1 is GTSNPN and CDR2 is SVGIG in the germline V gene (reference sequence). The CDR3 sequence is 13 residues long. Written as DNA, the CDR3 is TGTGCCTGGAGTGTACTTCCCAGGGATACGCAGTATTTT. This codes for CAWSVLPRDTQYF.

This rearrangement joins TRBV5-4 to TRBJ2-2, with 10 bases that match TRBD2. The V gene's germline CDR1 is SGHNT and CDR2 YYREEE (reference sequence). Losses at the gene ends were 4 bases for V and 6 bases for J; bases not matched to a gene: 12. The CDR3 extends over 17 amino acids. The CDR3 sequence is CASSQPYGTSDAGELFF. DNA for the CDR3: TGTGCCAGCAGCCAACCTTACGGGACTAGCGACGCCGGGGAGCTGTTTTTT.

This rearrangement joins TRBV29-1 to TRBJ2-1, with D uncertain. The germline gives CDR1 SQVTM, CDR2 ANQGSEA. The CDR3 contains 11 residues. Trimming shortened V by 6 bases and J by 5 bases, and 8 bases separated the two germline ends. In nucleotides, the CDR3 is TGCAGCGTCTGGCCGCACAATGAGCAGTTCTTC. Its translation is CSVWPHNEQFF.

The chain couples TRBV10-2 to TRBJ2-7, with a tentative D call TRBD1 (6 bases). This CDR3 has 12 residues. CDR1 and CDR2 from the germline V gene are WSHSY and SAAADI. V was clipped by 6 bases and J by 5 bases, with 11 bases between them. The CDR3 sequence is CASSPDSDEQYF. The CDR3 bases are TGCGCCAGCAGCCCGGACAGTGACGAGCAGTACTTC.

CDR3 residues: CASRGDITGLDTQYF. CDR3 DNA sequence: TGTGCCAGCAGGGGTGATATAACAGGTTTAGATACGCAGTATTTT. The gene calls are TRBV28 and TRBJ2-3, with a possible D match to TRBD1 (5 bases). CDR3 length equals 15 residues. Trimming took off 6 bases at V and 5 bases at J, with 18 bases between the two ends. Germline V gene lookup returns CDR1 MDHEN and CDR2 SYDVKM.

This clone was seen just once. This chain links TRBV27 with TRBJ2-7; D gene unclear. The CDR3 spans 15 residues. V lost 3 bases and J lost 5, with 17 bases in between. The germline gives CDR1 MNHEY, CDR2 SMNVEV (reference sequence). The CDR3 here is CASSFLRAGGNEQYF. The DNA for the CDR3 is TGTGCCAGCAGTTTCCTTAGGGCAGGCGGAAACGAGCAGTACTTC.

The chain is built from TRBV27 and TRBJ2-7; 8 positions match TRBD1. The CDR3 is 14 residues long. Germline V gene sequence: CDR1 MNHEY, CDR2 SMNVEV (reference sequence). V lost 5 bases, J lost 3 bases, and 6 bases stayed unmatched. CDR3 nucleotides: TGTGCCAGCAGTGTAGACAGGGGTCACTACGAGCAGTACTTC. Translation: CASSVDRGHYEQYF.